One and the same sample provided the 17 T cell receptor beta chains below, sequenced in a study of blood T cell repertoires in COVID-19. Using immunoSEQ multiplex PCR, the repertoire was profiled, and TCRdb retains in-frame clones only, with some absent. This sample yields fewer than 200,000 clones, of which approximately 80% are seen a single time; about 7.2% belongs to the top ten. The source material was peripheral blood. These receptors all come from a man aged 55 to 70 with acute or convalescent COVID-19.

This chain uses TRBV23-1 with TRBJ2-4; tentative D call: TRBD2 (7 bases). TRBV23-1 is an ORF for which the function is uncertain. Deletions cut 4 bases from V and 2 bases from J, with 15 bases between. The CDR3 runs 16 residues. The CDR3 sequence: CASSPIRRGPKNIQYF. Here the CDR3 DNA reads TGCGCCAGCAGTCCCATACGGCGGGGGCCCAAAAACATTCAGTACTTC.

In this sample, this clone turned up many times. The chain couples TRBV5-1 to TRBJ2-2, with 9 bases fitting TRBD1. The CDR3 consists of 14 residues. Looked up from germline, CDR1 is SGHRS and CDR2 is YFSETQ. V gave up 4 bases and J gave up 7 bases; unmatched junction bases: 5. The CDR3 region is CASSRDRVYGELFF. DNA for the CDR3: TGCGCCAGCAGCAGGGACAGGGTTTACGGGGAGCTGTTTTTT.

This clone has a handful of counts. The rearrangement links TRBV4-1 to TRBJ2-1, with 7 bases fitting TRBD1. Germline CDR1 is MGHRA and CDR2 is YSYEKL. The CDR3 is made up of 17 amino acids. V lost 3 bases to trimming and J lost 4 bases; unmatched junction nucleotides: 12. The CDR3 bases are TGCGCCAGCAGCCAGCCCGGCCGGGACAGAGCGTACAATGAGCAGTTCTTC. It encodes CASSQPGRDRAYNEQFF.

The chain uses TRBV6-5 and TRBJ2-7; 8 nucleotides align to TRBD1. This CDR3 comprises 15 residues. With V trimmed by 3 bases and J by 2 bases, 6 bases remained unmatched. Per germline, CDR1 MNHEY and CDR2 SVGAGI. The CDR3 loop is CASSYPGQETYEQYF. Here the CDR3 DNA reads TGTGCCAGCAGTTATCCGGGACAGGAAACCTACGAGCAGTACTTC.

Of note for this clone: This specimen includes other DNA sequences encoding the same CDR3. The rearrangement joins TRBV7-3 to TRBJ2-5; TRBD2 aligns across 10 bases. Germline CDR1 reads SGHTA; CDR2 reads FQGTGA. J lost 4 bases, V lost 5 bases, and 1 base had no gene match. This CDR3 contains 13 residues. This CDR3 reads CASSPSGGETQYF. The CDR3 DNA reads TGTGCCAGCAGCCCTAGCGGGGGAGAGACCCAGTACTTC.

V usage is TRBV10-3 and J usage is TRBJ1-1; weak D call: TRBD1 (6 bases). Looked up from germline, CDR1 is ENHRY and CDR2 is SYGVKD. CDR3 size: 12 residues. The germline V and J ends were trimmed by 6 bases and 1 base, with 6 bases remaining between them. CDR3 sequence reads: CAIRQGNTEAFF. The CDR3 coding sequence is TGTGCCATCAGACAGGGGAACACTGAAGCTTTCTTT.

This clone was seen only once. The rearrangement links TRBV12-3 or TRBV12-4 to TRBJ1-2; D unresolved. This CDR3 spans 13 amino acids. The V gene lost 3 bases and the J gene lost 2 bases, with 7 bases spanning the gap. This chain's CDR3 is CASSLEQNYGYTF. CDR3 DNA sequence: TGTGCCAGCAGTTTGGAACAGAACTATGGCTACACCTTC.

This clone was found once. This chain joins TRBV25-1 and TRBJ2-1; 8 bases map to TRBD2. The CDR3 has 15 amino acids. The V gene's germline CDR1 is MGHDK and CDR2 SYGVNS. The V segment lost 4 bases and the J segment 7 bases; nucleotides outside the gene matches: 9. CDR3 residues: CASSGSSGLRNEQFF. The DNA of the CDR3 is TGTGCCAGCAGTGGGTCTAGCGGGCTCAGAAATGAGCAGTTCTTC.

The CDR3 region has the DNA TGTGCCAGCAGTTACTCGTCGGGAGCGAATCAGCCCCAGCATTTT. It yields the protein CASSYSSGANQPQHF. This rearrangement joins TRBV6-5 to TRBJ1-5; D is ambiguous. The V end was cut by 0 bases, the J end by 4 bases, with 10 bases between. CDR1 is MNHEY, CDR2 SVGAGI, per germline. This CDR3 region has 15 residues.

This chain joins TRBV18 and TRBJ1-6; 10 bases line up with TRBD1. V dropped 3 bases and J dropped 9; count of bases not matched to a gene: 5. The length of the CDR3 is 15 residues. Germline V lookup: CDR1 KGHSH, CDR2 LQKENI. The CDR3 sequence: CASSPGQGSFSPLHF. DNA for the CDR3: TGTGCCAGCTCACCGGGACAGGGGTCTTTTTCACCCCTCCACTTT.

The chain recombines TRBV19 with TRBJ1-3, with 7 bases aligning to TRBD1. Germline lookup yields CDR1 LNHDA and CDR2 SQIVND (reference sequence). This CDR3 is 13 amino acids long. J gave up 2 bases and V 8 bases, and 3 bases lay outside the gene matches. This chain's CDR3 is CASLTGAGNTIYF. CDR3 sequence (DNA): TGTGCCAGTCTTACAGGGGCTGGAAACACCATATATTTT.

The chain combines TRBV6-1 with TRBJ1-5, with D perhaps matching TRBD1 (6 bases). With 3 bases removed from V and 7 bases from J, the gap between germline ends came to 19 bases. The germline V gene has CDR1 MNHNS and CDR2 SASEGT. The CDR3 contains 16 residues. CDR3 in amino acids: CASSEVVPRGAQPQHF. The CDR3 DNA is TGTGCCAGCAGTGAGGTGGTTCCCAGGGGCGCCCAGCCCCAGCATTTT.

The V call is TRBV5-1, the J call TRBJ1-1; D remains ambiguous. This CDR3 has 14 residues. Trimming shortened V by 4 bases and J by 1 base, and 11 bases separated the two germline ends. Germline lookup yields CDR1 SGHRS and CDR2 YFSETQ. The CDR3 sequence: CASSQREENTEAFF. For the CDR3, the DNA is TGCGCCAGCAGCCAGCGTGAGGAGAACACTGAAGCTTTCTTT.

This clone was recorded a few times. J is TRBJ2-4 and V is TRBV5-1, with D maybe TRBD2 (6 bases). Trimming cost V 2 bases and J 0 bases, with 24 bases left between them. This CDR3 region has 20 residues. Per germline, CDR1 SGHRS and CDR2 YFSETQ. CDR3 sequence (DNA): TGCGCCAGCAGCTTTCGTGTTGAGGTGACTAGGGCAATAGCCAAAAACATTCAGTACTTC. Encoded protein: CASSFRVEVTRAIAKNIQYF.

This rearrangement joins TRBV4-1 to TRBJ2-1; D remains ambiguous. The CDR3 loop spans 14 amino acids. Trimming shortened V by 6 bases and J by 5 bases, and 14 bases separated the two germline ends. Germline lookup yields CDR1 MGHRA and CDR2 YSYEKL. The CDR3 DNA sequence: TGCGCCAGCAGGGCCCAGGAAGGCCACAATGAGCAGTTCTTC. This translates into CASRAQEGHNEQFF.

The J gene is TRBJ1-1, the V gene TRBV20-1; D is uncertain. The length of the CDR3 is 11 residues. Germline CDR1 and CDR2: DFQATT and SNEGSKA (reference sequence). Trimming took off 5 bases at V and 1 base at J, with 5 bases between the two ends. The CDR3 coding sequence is TGCAGTGCTCGGGGGAACACTGAAGCTTTCTTT. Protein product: CSARGNTEAFF.

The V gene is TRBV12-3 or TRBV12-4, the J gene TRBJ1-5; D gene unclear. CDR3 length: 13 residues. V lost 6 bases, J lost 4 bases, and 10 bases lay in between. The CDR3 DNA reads TGTGCCAGCAGCTTGACAAGGAATCAGCCCCAGCATTTT. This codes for CASSLTRNQPQHF.